The clone carrying this T cell receptor beta chain was seen repeatedly, ten times or more. Its antigen is unknown. Synthesis of cDNA was performed by 5'RACE using 10-nucleotide random UMIs. Sequencing runs each yielded over 200 million TCR-beta sequences from 15-18 subjects. TCRdb called the 5' RACE reads again in MiXCR, with one record for every CDR3 protein. The sample carries some 53,000 distinct CDR3 sequences, 15% to 20% recorded once. V lost 7 bases and J 4 bases, leaving 14 bases between the germline ends. The CDR3 contains 13 residues. The germline V gene encodes CDR1 MNHEY and CDR2 SVGEGT. The record originates from a study of neurological immune-mediated disorders. Broader study findings: HTLV-1-associated myelopathy showed the most TCR clonal expansion; multiple sclerosis the least, below healthy controls.

Sequenced material: PBMCs. This TCR came from a man aged 60-69 years in good health. The genes are TRBV6-2 or TRBV6-3 and TRBJ2-7; a weak D match, TRBD1 (5 bases). The CDR3 bases are TGTGCCAGCACCTGGGGCCTGACTTACGAGCAGTACTTC. Its protein product is CASTWGLTYEQYF.